Each of the 16 T cell receptor beta chains below was sequenced from the same sample in a study of T cell repertoires in cytomegalovirus infection. TCRdb used MiXCR to reprocess the reads, holding one entry per CDR3 protein. The repertoire holds roughly 990,000 distinct CDR3 sequences, with approximately 31% as singletons. For these TCRs, the target antigens are not known. The starting material was cultured CD8+ T cells from PBMCs, obtained from culture after CMV antigen stimulation. All receptors derive from a human donor in good health (CMV status not recorded). Some clones in this sample may be carry-over from other donors' samples.

This clonotype was seen ten or more times. The chain carries TRBV7-8 and TRBJ1-4, with a possible D match to TRBD1 (5 bases). The CDR3 contains 17 residues. The V gene's germline CDR1 is SGHVS and CDR2 FQNEAQ. Trimming took 5 bases from V and 7 from J, leaving 23 bases between them. DNA of the CDR3: TGTGCCAGCAGCCCACTACCAGGGACTGTATTAGGTGAAAAACTGTTTTTT. Translating gives CASSPLPGTVLGEKLFF.

This clonotype was observed many times. The chain couples TRBV7-8 to TRBJ2-3, with D unresolved. V was pared by 6 bases and J by 2 bases, with 18 bases between. This CDR3 has 16 residues. The germline V gene encodes CDR1 SGHVS and CDR2 FQNEAQ. CDR3 nucleotides: TGTGCCAGCAGTCCAATCTTTCGACTTGACACAGATACGCAGTATTTT. Its translation: CASSPIFRLDTDTQYF.

This chain uses TRBV27 with TRBJ1-1; D is unclear. CDR1 and CDR2 from the germline V gene are MNHEY and SMNVEV (reference sequence). This CDR3 region has 13 residues. Trimming shortened V by 3 bases and J by 3 bases, and 8 bases separated the two germline ends. CDR3 sequence (DNA): TGTGCCAGCAGTTTGGGGTGGTACACTGAAGCTTTCTTT. Amino acids: CASSLGWYTEAFF.

CDR3 nucleotide sequence: TGTGCCAGCAGCTTGGCAGGGTGGAAGTTCTTC. This gives the protein CASSLAGWKFF. The V and J genes are TRBV11-2 and TRBJ2-1; the D gene is possibly TRBD1 (5 bases). Between the trimmed V and J ends, which lost 3 bases and 14 bases, there was a span of 11 bases. The germline V gene has CDR1 SGHAT and CDR2 FQNNGV. CDR3 size: 11 residues. The full variable domain, rest sourced from reference TRBV11-2 and TRBJ2-1, is EAGVAQSPRYKIIEKRQSVAFWCNPISGHATLYWYQQILGQGPKLLIQFQNNGVVDDSQLPKDRFSAERLKGVDSTLKIQPAKLEDSAVYLCASSLAGWKFFGPGTRLTVL.

This clonotype came up a few times. The chain employs TRBV6-6 and TRBJ2-1, with D uncertain. This CDR3 has 10 amino acids. Germline assignment: CDR1 MNHNY and CDR2 SVGAGI (reference sequence). The V end lost 8 bases, the J end lost 12 bases, and 11 bases lay between the germline ends. The CDR3: CASGAGSQFF. As DNA, the CDR3 is TGTGCCAGCGGCGCTGGATCGCAGTTCTTC.

The V and J genes are TRBV19 and TRBJ1-4; D call uncertain. The CDR3 covers 14 residues. V was clipped by 11 bases and J by 8 bases, with 21 bases between them. Germline values: CDR1 LNHDA, CDR2 SQIVND (reference sequence). The CDR3 reads CAAGSGGIKEKLFF. The CDR3 region has the DNA TGTGCCGCAGGCTCAGGAGGGATAAAAGAAAAACTGTTTTTT.

The chain has TRBV13 and TRBJ1-2; D is unclear. The germline V and J ends were trimmed by 5 bases and 0 bases, with 10 bases remaining between them. Germline V CDR1 and CDR2: PRHDT, FYEKMQ (reference sequence). The CDR3 runs 14 residues. This CDR3 reads CASSRVVANYGYTF. The DNA for the CDR3 is TGTGCCAGCAGCCGCGTGGTAGCTAACTATGGCTACACCTTC.

V and J are TRBV9 and TRBJ2-2, with 9 bases lining up with TRBD2. The J segment lost 0 bases and the V segment lost 6 bases, leaving 6 bases of the junction unmatched. The CDR3 is 16 residues long. The germline V gene has CDR1 SGDLS and CDR2 YYNGEE. The CDR3 DNA follows: TGTGCCAGCAAGGATAGCGGGGGCCCGAACACCGGGGAGCTGTTTTTT. It specifies CASKDSGGPNTGELFF.

The chain uses TRBV10-2 and TRBJ1-1, with D unclear. CDR3 length: 12 residues. Looked up from germline, CDR1 is WSHSY and CDR2 is SAAADI. The germline V and J ends were trimmed by 8 bases and 5 bases, with 12 bases remaining between them. CDR3 sequence: CASWTDWTEAFF. DNA for the CDR3: TGCGCCAGCTGGACGGACTGGACTGAAGCTTTCTTT.

This clonotype was seen more than once but under ten times. The chain links TRBV7-9 to TRBJ2-2; no clear D gene. Germline V lookup: CDR1 SEHNR, CDR2 FQNEAQ (reference sequence). The CDR3 is 14 amino acids. The germline V and J ends were trimmed by 5 bases and 5 bases, with 12 bases remaining between them. The CDR3 loop is CASSHGSKTGELFF. In nucleotides, the CDR3 is TGTGCCAGCAGCCACGGATCTAAAACCGGGGAGCTGTTTTTT.

This clonotype has at least ten counts. The CDR3 nucleotides are TGTGCCACCAGCAGAGTTGGACGCCTAGCCAAAAACATTCAGTACTTC. Its translation is CATSRVGRLAKNIQYF. The chain employs TRBV15 and TRBJ2-4; D is undetermined. The CDR3 is 16 residues long. Germline lookup yields CDR1 LNHNV and CDR2 YYDKDF (reference sequence). V shed 1 base and J shed 0 bases, with 10 bases lying between them.

This rearrangement joins TRBV12-5 to TRBJ2-2, with 11 nucleotides matching TRBD2. This CDR3 is built from 19 residues. CDR1 LGHNT and CDR2 FRNRAP come from the germline V gene. The V and J ends lost 6 bases and 1 base, in that order; junction bases with no gene match: 13. CDR3 amino acids: CASGLSSEGLAVNTGELFF. The CDR3 DNA is TGTGCTAGTGGCCTCTCGTCAGAGGGACTAGCGGTGAACACCGGGGAGCTGTTTTTT.

The V gene is TRBV7-9, the J gene TRBJ1-2; the match to TRBD1 covers 8 bases. The CDR3 contains 17 residues. The V segment lost 5 bases and the J segment 4 bases; nucleotides outside the gene matches: 15. CDR1 is SEHNR and CDR2 is FQNEAQ in the germline V gene (reference sequence). CDR3 residues: CASSLDPPRTGTYGYTF. The CDR3 DNA follows: TGTGCCAGCAGCCTAGATCCCCCCAGGACAGGGACCTATGGCTACACCTTC. The full variable domain, completed using reference TRBV7-9 and TRBJ1-2, is DTGVSQNPRHKITKRGQNVTFRCDPISEHNRLYWYRQTLGQGPEFLTYFQNEAQLEKSRLLSDRFSAERPKGSFSTLEIQRTEQGDSAMYLCASSLDPPRTGTYGYTFGSGTRLTVV.

The genes are TRBV7-6 and TRBJ2-7; perhaps TRBD1 as D (5 bases). Germline values: CDR1 SGHVS, CDR2 FNYEAQ. V shed 5 bases and J shed 5 bases, with 19 bases lying between them. The length of the CDR3 is 15 residues. CDR3 in amino acids: CASSRRAGQIHEQYF. The CDR3 nucleotides read TGTGCCAGCAGCCGAAGGGCAGGGCAGATCCACGAGCAGTACTTC.

The chain carries TRBV7-3 and TRBJ2-5, with D perhaps given as TRBD1 or TRBD2 (6 bases each). Germline loops: CDR1 SGHTA, CDR2 FQGTGA. CDR3 length: 15 amino acids. Trimming left V 5 bases short and J 0 bases short, with 13 bases between. CDR3 region: CASSPGAAYQETQYF. The DNA for the CDR3 is TGTGCCAGCAGCCCGGGGGCAGCGTACCAAGAGACCCAGTACTTC.

This clonotype was recorded many times. V and J are TRBV7-9 and TRBJ2-3, with no clear D. CDR1 SEHNR and CDR2 FQNEAQ come from the germline V gene (reference sequence). The CDR3 is 16 amino acids. The V end lost 0 bases, the J end lost 3 bases, and 13 bases lay between the germline ends. The CDR3 DNA reads as TGTGCCAGCAGCTTAGCCCTAACCAGGATTACAGATACGCAGTATTTT. Translation: CASSLALTRITDTQYF.